This T cell receptor beta chain stems from a study of cytomegalovirus exposure and HLA in healthy donors. In the study overall: Unique TCR beta sequences numbering approximately 100 million came from some 200 million T cells in an earlier analysis.

A single count supports this clone. This CDR3 has 15 amino acids. CDR1 is LNHDA and CDR2 is SQIVND in the germline V gene (reference sequence). V lost 3 bases to trimming and J lost 5 bases; unmatched junction nucleotides: 6. Amplification used 60 Vbeta primers and 13 Jbeta primers. The assay was immunoSEQ multiplex PCR, and TCRdb's table has in-frame clones only and misses some. The data contain about 150,000 clones, approximately 87% of them singletons. V and J are TRBV19 and TRBJ2-1, with 8 bases lining up with TRBD2. This receptor was identified in a woman in her thirties in good health and CMV-seronegative. Input material: PBMCs. The CDR3 region is CASSMGLAGHNEQFF. As DNA, the CDR3 is TGTGCCAGTAGTATGGGGCTAGCGGGCCACAATGAGCAGTTCTTC.